The source of this TCR beta chain is a study of blood T cells in healthy people across ages. Next came a second PCR, run for about 7 to 12 cycles, which used a sample-barcoded 5' primer along with a J-beta primer mix. Each CDR3 protein is one row after TCRdb ran MiXCR on the 5' RACE reads. The sample holds hundreds of thousands of distinct CDR3 sequences, approximately 59% seen once. This CDR3 has 14 amino acids. Germline CDR1 and CDR2: MNHNY and SVGAGI (reference sequence). Trimming removed 9 bases at V and 4 bases at J, with 18 bases between. The J gene is TRBJ1-1, the V gene TRBV6-6; a possible D gene is TRBD1 (5 bases). This receptor was identified in a man aged 55 to 69 in good health. Sequencing was performed on blood. The CDR3 nucleotides read TGTGCCAGTAAGCGCGATAGGGGAAGCACTGAAGCTTTCTTT. The encoded protein is CASKRDRGSTEAFF.